What follows is one TCR beta chain and its context. This specimen belongs to a study of T cell changes during pregnancy in multiple sclerosis. Sequencing was performed with immunoSEQ multiplex PCR; in TCRdb, only in-frame clones are kept and a portion is missing. The table lists about 68,000 clones, just over 90% of them singletons, with 1.3% to 1.5% in the top ten. The clonotype originates from a female donor in good health, enrolled as a control in a pregnancy study. This material consisted of peripheral blood, taken in the second trimester of pregnancy.

CDR3 in DNA: TGTGCCAGCAGCTCCCGGACAGGGAACACTGAAGCTTTCTTT. Translated, it gives CASSSRTGNTEAFF. V and J are TRBV7-9 and TRBJ1-1; 7 bases agree with TRBD1. Germline V gives CDR1 SEHNR, CDR2 FQNEAQ (reference sequence). Unmatched junction bases numbered 3, after V lost 4 bases and J lost 1 base. The CDR3 sequence is 14 residues long. Supplemented by reference TRBV7-9 and TRBJ1-1, the full variable domain reads DTGVSQNPRHKITKRGQNVTFRCDPISEHNRLYWYRQTLGQGPEFLTYFQNEAQLEKSRLLSDRFSAERPKGSFSTLEIQRTEQGDSAMYLCASSSRTGNTEAFFGQGTRLTVV.